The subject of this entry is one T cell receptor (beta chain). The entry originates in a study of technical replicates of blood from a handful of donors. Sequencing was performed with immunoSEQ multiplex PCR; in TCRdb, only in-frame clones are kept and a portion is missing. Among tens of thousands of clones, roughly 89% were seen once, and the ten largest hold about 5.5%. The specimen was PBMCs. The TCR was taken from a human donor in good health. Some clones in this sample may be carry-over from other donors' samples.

CDR3 DNA: TGTGCCAGTAGTATCCATAGCGGGGGGGGCGGGTACAATGAGCAGTTCTTC. Translation: CASSIHSGGGGYNEQFF. This chain links TRBV19 with TRBJ2-1, with 11 bases that match TRBD2. Germline V gene data show CDR1 as LNHDA and CDR2 as SQIVND (reference sequence). The CDR3 is made up of 17 amino acids. V lost 3 bases, J lost 4 bases, and 8 bases stayed unmatched.